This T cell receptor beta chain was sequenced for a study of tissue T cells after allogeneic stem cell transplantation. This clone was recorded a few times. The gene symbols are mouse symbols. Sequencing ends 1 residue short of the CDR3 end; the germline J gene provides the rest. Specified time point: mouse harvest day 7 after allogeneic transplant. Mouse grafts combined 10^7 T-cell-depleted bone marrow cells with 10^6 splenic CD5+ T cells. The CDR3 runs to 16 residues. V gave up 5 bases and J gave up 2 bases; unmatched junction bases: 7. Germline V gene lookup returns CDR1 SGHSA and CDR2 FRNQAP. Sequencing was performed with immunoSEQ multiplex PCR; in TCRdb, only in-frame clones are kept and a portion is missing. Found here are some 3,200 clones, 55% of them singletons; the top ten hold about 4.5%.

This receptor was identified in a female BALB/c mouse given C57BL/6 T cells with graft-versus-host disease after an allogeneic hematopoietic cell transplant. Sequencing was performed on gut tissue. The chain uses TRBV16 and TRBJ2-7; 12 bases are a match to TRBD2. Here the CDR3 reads CASSPRLGGRAYEQYF. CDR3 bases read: TGTGCAAGCAGCCCTCGACTGGGGGGGCGCGCCTATGAACAGTAC. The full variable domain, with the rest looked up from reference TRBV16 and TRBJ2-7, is NAGVIQTPRHKVTGKGQEATLWCEPISGHSAVFWYRQTIVQGLEFLTYFRNQAPIDDSGMPKERFSAQMPNQSHSTLKIQSTQPQDSAVYLCASSPRLGGRAYEQYFGPGTRLTVL.